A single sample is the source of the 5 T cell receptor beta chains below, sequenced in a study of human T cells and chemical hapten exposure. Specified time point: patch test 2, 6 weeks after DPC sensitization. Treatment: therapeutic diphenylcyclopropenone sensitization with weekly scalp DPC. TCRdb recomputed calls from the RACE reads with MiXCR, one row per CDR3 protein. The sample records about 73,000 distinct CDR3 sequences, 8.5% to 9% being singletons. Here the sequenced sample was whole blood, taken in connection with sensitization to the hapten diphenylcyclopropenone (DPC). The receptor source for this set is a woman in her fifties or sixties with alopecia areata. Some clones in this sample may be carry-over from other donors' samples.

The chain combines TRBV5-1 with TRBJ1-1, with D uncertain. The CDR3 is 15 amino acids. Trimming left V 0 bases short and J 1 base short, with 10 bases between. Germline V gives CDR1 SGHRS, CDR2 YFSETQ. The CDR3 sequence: CASSLGADRNTEAFF. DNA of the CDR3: TGCGCCAGCAGCTTGGGGGCCGACCGGAACACTGAAGCTTTCTTT.

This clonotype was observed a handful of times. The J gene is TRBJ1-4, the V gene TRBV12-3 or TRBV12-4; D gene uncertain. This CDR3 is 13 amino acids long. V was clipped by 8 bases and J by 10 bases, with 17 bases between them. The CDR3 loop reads CASHLGEVGKLFF. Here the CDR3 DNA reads TGTGCCAGCCACCTAGGAGAGGTCGGAAAACTGTTTTTT.

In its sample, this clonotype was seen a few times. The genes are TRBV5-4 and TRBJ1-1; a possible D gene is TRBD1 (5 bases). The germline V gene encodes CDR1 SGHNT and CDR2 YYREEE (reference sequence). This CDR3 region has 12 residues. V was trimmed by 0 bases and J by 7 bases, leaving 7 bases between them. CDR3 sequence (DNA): TGTGCCAGCAGCTTGGTGGGGCATGAAGCTTTCTTT. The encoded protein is CASSLVGHEAFF.

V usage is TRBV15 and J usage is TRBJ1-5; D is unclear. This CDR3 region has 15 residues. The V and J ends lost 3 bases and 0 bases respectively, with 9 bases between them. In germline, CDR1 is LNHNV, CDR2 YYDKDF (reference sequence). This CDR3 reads CATSRFHDSNQPQHF. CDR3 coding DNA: TGTGCCACCAGCAGGTTCCACGATAGCAATCAGCCCCAGCATTTT.

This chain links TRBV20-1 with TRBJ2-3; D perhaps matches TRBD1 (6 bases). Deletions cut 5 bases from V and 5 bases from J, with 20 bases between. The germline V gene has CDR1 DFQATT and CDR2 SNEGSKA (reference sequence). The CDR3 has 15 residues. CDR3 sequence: CSARNRVNGGDTQYF. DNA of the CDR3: TGCAGTGCTCGCAACAGGGTAAACGGTGGAGATACGCAGTATTTT.